The rows below give T cell receptor beta chains drawn from one sample of a study of cytomegalovirus exposure and HLA in healthy donors. TCRdb's table, derived via immunoSEQ multiplex PCR, lists solely in-frame clones and lacks some. The data hold 200,000 to 250,000 clones, with under 80% observed a single time. What was sequenced was PBMCs. These receptors all come from a girl aged 2-10 years in good health and CMV-seronegative. CDR3s include the opening cysteine and the closing phenylalanine or tryptophan. The D gene is left open where the match is weak. Clone size is shown for a subset of rows, as once, few, many or a class of expanded clone.

j_gene: TRBJ2-7; abundance: .; v_gene: TRBV11-2; d_gene: .; CDR3aa: CASSLGLGYEQYF; CDR3nt: TGTGCCAGCAGCTTAGGTCTCGGCTACGAGCAGTACTTC
j_gene: TRBJ1-1; abundance: .; v_gene: TRBV11-2; d_gene: .; CDR3aa: CASGVLEQGWAFF; CDR3nt: TGTGCCAGCGGGGTCCTAGAGCAGGGTTGGGCTTTCTTT
j_gene: TRBJ1-5; abundance: few; v_gene: TRBV11-2; d_gene: .; CDR3aa: CASSLRGTGRQPQHF; CDR3nt: TGTGCCAGCAGCTTAAGAGGAACCGGCCGACAGCCCCAGCATTTT
j_gene: TRBJ2-7; abundance: .; v_gene: TRBV2; d_gene: .; CDR3aa: CASRGPLIGQSSWEQYF; CDR3nt: TGTGCCAGCAGGGGGCCTTTGATCGGACAGTCCTCTTGGGAGCAGTACTTC
j_gene: TRBJ2-2; abundance: .; v_gene: TRBV10-3; d_gene: .; CDR3aa: CAISGGRGNTGELFF; CDR3nt: TGTGCCATCAGTGGGGGCAGGGGGAACACCGGGGAGCTGTTTTTT
j_gene: TRBJ2-7; abundance: .; v_gene: TRBV5-4; d_gene: TRBD2; CDR3aa: CASSSRLAGDEQYF; CDR3nt: TGTGCCAGCAGCTCCAGACTAGCGGGAGACGAGCAGTACTTC
j_gene: TRBJ2-7; abundance: .; v_gene: TRBV14; d_gene: .; CDR3aa: CASSLALREAGDEQYF; CDR3nt: TGTGCCAGCAGCCTAGCCCTACGGGAGGCAGGGGACGAGCAGTACTTC
j_gene: TRBJ1-5; abundance: .; v_gene: TRBV5-6; d_gene: TRBD1; CDR3aa: CASSLGGQGSNQPQHF; CDR3nt: TGTGCCAGCAGCTTGGGGGGACAGGGGAGCAATCAGCCCCAGCATTTT
j_gene: TRBJ2-7; abundance: .; v_gene: TRBV10-1; d_gene: TRBD1; CDR3aa: CASSEPDRGYEQYF; CDR3nt: TGCGCCAGCAGTGAGCCGGACAGGGGATACGAGCAGTACTTC
j_gene: TRBJ2-3; abundance: .; v_gene: TRBV2; d_gene: TRBD2; CDR3aa: CASSGARLAGGDTQYF; CDR3nt: TGTGCCAGCAGTGGTGCCCGTCTAGCGGGGGGGGATACGCAGTATTTT
j_gene: TRBJ2-1; abundance: .; v_gene: TRBV10-1; d_gene: .; CDR3aa: CASSDRGGSYNEQFF; CDR3nt: TGCGCCAGCAGTGATAGAGGGGGCTCCTACAATGAGCAGTTCTTC
j_gene: TRBJ1-1; abundance: few; v_gene: TRBV6-5; d_gene: .; CDR3aa: CASSLTVNEAFF; CDR3nt: TGTGCCAGCAGCCTTACAGTAAATGAAGCTTTCTTT
j_gene: TRBJ1-3; abundance: .; v_gene: TRBV6-6; d_gene: .; CDR3aa: CASSQQQSSGNTIYF; CDR3nt: TGTGCCAGCAGTCAACAACAGAGCTCTGGAAACACCATATATTTT
j_gene: TRBJ1-1; abundance: .; v_gene: TRBV4-1; d_gene: TRBD1; CDR3aa: CASSQVRGAEAFF; CDR3nt: TGCGCCAGCAGCCAAGTCAGGGGGGCAGAAGCTTTCTTT
j_gene: TRBJ1-1; abundance: once; v_gene: TRBV29-1; d_gene: .; CDR3aa: CSARGGPNTEAFF; CDR3nt: TGCAGCGCCCGAGGTGGTCCGAACACTGAAGCTTTCTTT
j_gene: TRBJ1-1; abundance: .; v_gene: TRBV11-2; d_gene: TRBD1; CDR3aa: CASSLVLGDRLAEAFF; CDR3nt: TGTGCCAGCAGCTTAGTATTAGGGGACAGGTTGGCTGAAGCTTTCTTT
j_gene: TRBJ1-5; abundance: .; v_gene: TRBV19; d_gene: .; CDR3aa: CASRPWGAKDSNQPQHF; CDR3nt: TGTGCCAGTAGGCCGTGGGGAGCGAAGGATAGCAATCAGCCCCAGCATTTT
j_gene: TRBJ1-1; abundance: .; v_gene: TRBV6-1; d_gene: .; CDR3aa: CASSEQGTEAFF; CDR3nt: TGTGCCAGCAGTGAACAGGGAACTGAAGCTTTCTTT
j_gene: TRBJ2-5; abundance: .; v_gene: TRBV19; d_gene: TRBD1; CDR3aa: CASRPGQGIQETQYF; CDR3nt: TGTGCCAGTAGGCCGGGACAGGGGATACAAGAGACCCAGTACTTC
j_gene: TRBJ2-3; abundance: .; v_gene: TRBV2; d_gene: TRBD1; CDR3aa: CASRNGQGETDTQYF; CDR3nt: TGTGCCAGCAGAAATGGACAGGGGGAGACAGATACGCAGTATTTT
j_gene: TRBJ1-3; abundance: .; v_gene: TRBV25-1; d_gene: .; CDR3aa: CASRDSSGNTIYF; CDR3nt: TGTGCCAGCAGGGACAGCTCTGGAAACACCATATATTTT
j_gene: TRBJ2-2; abundance: .; v_gene: TRBV27; d_gene: TRBD1; CDR3aa: CASSPTGGVGTGELFF; CDR3nt: TGTGCCAGCAGTCCGACAGGGGGCGTAGGCACCGGGGAGCTGTTTTTT
j_gene: TRBJ2-5; abundance: .; v_gene: TRBV11-2; d_gene: TRBD2; CDR3aa: CASSPLAGAGETQYF; CDR3nt: TGTGCCAGCAGCCCGCTAGCGGGGGCAGGGGAGACCCAGTACTTC
j_gene: TRBJ2-7; abundance: few; v_gene: TRBV5-1; d_gene: .; CDR3aa: CASSFGTQRYEQYF; CDR3nt: TGCGCCAGCAGCTTCGGGACACAGCGGTACGAGCAGTACTTC
j_gene: TRBJ2-5; abundance: .; v_gene: TRBV12-5; d_gene: TRBD1; CDR3aa: CASGSGTAIQETQYF; CDR3nt: TGTGCTAGTGGTTCGGGGACAGCAATTCAAGAGACCCAGTACTTC
j_gene: TRBJ2-3; abundance: .; v_gene: TRBV5-1; d_gene: TRBD1; CDR3aa: CASRSQTGALDTQYF; CDR3nt: TGCGCCAGCCGTTCCCAGACAGGGGCCTTGGATACGCAGTATTTT
j_gene: TRBJ2-7; abundance: .; v_gene: TRBV9; d_gene: .; CDR3aa: CASSVDTMPYEQYF; CDR3nt: TGTGCCAGCAGCGTAGACACCATGCCCTACGAGCAGTACTTC